This TCR beta chain came from a study of T cells in Graves' hyperthyroidism and ophthalmopathy. Study information: Before any treatment, at initial diagnosis, peripheral blood was collected.

Researchers amplified the TCR beta CDR3 regions from RNA transcripts. In the first-round RT-PCR of the TCR CDR3, the HTBI primer set was used. TCRdb reanalysed the multiplex PCR reads using MiXCR and keeps one entry per CDR3 protein. The data contain hundreds of thousands of distinct CDR3 sequences, less than 30% of them singletons. Regarding the study as a whole: Ophthalmopathy stood apart from stable hyperthyroidism in a 13 V-J model.

Among the patients, aged 18 to 65, hyperthyroidism was newly diagnosed and had lasted under 2 months. The V segment lost 6 bases and the J segment 3 bases; nucleotides outside the gene matches: 6. The CDR3 covers 14 residues. The germline V gene encodes CDR1 MNHNS and CDR2 SASEGT. The table lists this clonotype with many counts. As yet, its antigen is unknown. The sequenced material came from blood. V is TRBV6-1 and J is TRBJ2-7, with 9 bases that match TRBD1. The clonotype was recovered from a man aged 40-49 years with Graves' hyperthyroidism that later progressed to Graves' ophthalmopathy. CDR3 sequence reads: CASRPPGQGYEQYF. CDR3 DNA sequence: TGTGCCAGCAGGCCTCCGGGACAGGGCTACGAGCAGTACTTC.